This T cell receptor beta chain was found in a study of blood T cell repertoires in COVID-19. Across the whole study: Sample material is recorded as cDNA or gDNA derived from T cells, B-cell-depleted T cells, or PBMCs.

As originally analysed: Reference gene primer amplification gave estimated nucleated cell counts. Sequenced by immunoSEQ multiplex PCR; TCRdb stores in-frame clones only, minus some. V, J and clone size are taken as reported in that table, and D and trimming were inferred from the DNA itself. Of 150,000 to 200,000 clones detected, approximately 85% appear once; the ten largest clones hold 9.8%. The V gene's germline CDR1 is MGHRA and CDR2 YSYEKL. Trimming removed 3 bases from V and 0 bases from J; junction bases left unmatched: 0. The CDR3 is made up of 15 amino acids. The chain combines TRBV4-1 with TRBJ1-4; 8 bases match TRBD1. The specimen was peripheral blood. The TCR sequence derives from a woman older than 75 with acute or convalescent COVID-19. CDR3 DNA: TGCGCCAGCAGCCAGGACAGGGCAACTAATGAAAAACTGTTTTTT. Its protein is CASSQDRATNEKLFF.